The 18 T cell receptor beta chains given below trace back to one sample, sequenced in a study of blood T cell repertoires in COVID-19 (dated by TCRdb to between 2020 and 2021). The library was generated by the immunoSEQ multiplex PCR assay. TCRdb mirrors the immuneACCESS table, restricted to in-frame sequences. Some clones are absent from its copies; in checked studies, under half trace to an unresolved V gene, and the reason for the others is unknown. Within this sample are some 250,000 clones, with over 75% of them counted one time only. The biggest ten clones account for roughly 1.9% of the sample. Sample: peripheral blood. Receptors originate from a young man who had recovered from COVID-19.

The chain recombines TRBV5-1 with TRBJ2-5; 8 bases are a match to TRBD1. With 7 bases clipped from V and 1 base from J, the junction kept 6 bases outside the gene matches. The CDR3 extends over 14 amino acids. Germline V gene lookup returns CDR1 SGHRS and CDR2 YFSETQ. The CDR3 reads CASQIQGVQETQYF. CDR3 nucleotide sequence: TGCGCCAGCCAAATACAGGGGGTCCAAGAGACCCAGTACTTC.

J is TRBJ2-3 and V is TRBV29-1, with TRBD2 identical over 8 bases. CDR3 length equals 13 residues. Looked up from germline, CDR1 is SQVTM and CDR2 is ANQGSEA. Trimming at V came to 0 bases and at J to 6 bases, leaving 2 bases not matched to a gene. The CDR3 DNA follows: TGCAGCGTTGAAGATGGCGGGGGGGATACGCAGTATTTT. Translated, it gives CSVEDGGGDTQYF.

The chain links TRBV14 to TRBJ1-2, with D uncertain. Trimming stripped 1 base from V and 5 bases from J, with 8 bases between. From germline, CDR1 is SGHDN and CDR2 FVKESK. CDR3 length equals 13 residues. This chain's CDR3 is CASSQVRTYGYTF. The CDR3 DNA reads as TGTGCCAGCAGCCAAGTACGAACTTATGGCTACACCTTC.

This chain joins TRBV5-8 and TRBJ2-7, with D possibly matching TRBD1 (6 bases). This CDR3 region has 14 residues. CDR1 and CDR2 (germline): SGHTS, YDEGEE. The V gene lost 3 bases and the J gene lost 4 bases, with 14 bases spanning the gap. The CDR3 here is CASSSGQRPYEQYF. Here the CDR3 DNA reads TGTGCCAGCAGCTCTGGACAGCGCCCTTACGAGCAGTACTTC.

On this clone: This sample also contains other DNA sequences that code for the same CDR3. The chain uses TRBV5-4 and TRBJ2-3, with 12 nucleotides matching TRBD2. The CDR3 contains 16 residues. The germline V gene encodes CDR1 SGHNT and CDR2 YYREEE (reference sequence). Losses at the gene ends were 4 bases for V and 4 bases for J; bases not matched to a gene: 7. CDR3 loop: CASSRRSSGGADTQYF. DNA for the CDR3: TGTGCCAGCAGCCGACGTTCTAGCGGGGGGGCAGATACGCAGTATTTT.

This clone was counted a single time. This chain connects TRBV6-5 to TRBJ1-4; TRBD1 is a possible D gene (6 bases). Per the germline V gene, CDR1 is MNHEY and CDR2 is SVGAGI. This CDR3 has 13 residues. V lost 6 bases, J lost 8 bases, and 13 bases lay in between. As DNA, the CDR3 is TGTGCCAGCAGGAGGTACAGGGAAGAAAAACTGTTTTTT. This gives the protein CASRRYREEKLFF.

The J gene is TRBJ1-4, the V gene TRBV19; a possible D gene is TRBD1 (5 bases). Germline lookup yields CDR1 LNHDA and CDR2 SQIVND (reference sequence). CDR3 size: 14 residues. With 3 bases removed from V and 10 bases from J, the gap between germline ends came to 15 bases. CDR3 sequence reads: CASSMGGERGKLFF. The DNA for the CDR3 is TGTGCCAGTAGTATGGGGGGTGAAAGGGGAAAACTGTTTTTT.

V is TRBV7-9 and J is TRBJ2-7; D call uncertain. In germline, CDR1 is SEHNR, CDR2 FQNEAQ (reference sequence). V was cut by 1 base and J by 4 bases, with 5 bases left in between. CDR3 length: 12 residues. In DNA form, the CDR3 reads TGTGCCAGCAGCTTAGTTAGTTACGAGCAGTACTTC. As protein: CASSLVSYEQYF.

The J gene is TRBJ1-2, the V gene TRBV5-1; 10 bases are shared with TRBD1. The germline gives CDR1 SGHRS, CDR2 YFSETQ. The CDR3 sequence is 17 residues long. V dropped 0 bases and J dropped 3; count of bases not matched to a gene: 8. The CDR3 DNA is TGCGCCAGCAGCTTGGACCCGGGACAGGGGCAGGACTATGGCTACACCTTC. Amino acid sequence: CASSLDPGQGQDYGYTF.

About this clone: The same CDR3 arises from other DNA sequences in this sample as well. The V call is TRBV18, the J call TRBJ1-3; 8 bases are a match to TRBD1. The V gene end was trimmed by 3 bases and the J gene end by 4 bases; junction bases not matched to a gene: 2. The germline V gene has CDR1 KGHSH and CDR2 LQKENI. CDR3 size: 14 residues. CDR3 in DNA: TGTGCCAGCTCACCGGACAGGGCCGGAAACACCATATATTTT. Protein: CASSPDRAGNTIYF.

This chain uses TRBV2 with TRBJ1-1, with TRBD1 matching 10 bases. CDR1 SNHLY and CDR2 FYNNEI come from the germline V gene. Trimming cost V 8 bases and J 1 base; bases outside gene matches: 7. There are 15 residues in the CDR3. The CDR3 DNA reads TGTGCCAGCCCCGGGACAGGGGCTGGGAACACTGAAGCTTTCTTT. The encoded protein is CASPGTGAGNTEAFF.

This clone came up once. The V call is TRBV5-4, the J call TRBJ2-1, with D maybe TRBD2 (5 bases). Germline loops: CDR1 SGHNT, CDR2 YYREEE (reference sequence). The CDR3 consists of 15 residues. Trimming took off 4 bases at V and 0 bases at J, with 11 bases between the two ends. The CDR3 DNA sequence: TGTGCCAGCAGCCGGGCGGGCCTCTCCTACAATGAGCAGTTCTTC. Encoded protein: CASSRAGLSYNEQFF. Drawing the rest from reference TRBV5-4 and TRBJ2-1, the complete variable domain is ETGVTQSPTHLIKTRGQQVTLRCSSQSGHNTVSWYQQALGQGPQFIFQYYREEENGRGNFPPRFSGLQFPNYSSELNVNALELDDSALYLCASSRAGLSYNEQFFGPGTRLTVL.

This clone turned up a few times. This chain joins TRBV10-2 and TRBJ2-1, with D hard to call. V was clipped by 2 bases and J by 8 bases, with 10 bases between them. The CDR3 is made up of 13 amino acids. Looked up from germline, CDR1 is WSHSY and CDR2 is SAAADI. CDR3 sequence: CASSENLDDEQFF. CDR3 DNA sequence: TGCGCCAGCAGTGAGAACCTAGACGATGAGCAGTTCTTC.

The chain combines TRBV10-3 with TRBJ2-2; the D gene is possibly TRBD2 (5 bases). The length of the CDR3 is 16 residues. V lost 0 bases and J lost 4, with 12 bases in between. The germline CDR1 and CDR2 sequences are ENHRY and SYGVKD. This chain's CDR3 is CAISESTVGATGELFF. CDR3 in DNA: TGTGCCATCAGTGAGTCGACGGTGGGAGCCACCGGGGAGCTGTTTTTT.

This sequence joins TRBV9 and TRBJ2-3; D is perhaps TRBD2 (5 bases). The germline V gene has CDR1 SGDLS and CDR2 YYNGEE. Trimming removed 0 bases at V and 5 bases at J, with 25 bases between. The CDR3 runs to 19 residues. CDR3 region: CASSVAPFGGGPLEDTQYF. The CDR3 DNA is TGTGCCAGCAGCGTAGCCCCGTTTGGAGGTGGGCCCCTCGAAGATACGCAGTATTTT.

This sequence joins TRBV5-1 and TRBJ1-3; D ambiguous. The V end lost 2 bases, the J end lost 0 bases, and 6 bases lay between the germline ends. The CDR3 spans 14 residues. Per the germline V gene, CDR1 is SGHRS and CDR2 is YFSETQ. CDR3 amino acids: CASSFGSSGNTIYF. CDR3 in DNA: TGCGCCAGCAGCTTTGGCAGCTCTGGAAACACCATATATTTT.

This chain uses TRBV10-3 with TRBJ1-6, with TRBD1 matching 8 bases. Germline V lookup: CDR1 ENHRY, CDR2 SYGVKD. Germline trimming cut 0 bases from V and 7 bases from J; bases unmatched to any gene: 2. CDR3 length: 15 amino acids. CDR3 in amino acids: CAISESNRGNSPLHF. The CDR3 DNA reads TGTGCCATCAGTGAGTCGAACAGGGGGAATTCACCCCTCCACTTT.

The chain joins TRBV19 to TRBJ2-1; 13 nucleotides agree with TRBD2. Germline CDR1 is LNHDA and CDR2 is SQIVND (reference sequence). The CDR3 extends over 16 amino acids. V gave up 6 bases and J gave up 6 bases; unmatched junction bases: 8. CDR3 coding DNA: TGTGCCAGTAGGCACACTAGCGGGGGGGCCAGCAATGAGCAGTTCTTC. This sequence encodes CASRHTSGGASNEQFF.